The 32 T cell receptor beta chains presented below share a single source sample, sequenced in a study of long-term antiretroviral therapy in people with HIV. Survey-level resolution applied to immunoSEQ assay v3.0. Sequenced by immunoSEQ multiplex PCR; TCRdb stores in-frame clones only, minus some. This sample has about 25,000 clones; roughly three quarters occur once, and the top ten carry more than 4%. This material consisted of unsorted PBMCs, taken 0.5 years after starting antiretroviral therapy. The receptors derive from a woman between 40 and 50 years old with HIV.

The chain employs TRBV7-2 and TRBJ1-5; a weak D match, TRBD1 (6 bases). V lost 0 bases and J 2 bases, leaving 8 bases between the germline ends. This CDR3 is built from 15 residues. Germline V gives CDR1 SGHTA, CDR2 FQGNSA. CDR3 coding DNA: TGTGCCAGCAGCTTAGCCGGGGGCGGCAATCAGCCCCAGCATTTT. It translates to CASSLAGGGNQPQHF. The whole variable domain, remainder taken from reference TRBV7-2 and TRBJ1-5, is GAGVSQSPSNKVTEKGKDVELRCDPISGHTALYWYRQSLGQGLEFLIYFQGNSAPDKSGLPSDRFSAERTGGSVSTLTIQRTQQEDSAVYLCASSLAGGGNQPQHFGDGTRLSIL.

V usage is TRBV4-3 and J usage is TRBJ2-3; D remains ambiguous. V lost 1 base, J lost 4 bases, and 6 bases lay in between. Germline V gives CDR1 LGHNA, CDR2 YSLEER. This CDR3 has 13 amino acids. In DNA form, the CDR3 reads TGCGCCAGCAGCCAAGTGATGCCAGATACGCAGTATTTT. Residues: CASSQVMPDTQYF.

The chain has TRBV7-9 and TRBJ2-7, with D unclear. In germline, CDR1 is SEHNR, CDR2 FQNEAQ (reference sequence). Trimming stripped 6 bases from V and 0 bases from J, with 18 bases between. The CDR3 is 16 residues long. In nucleotides, the CDR3 is TGTGCCAGCAGGCCACGGTGGGGTAATGGCTCCTACGAGCAGTACTTC. Residues: CASRPRWGNGSYEQYF.

The genes are TRBV7-8 and TRBJ1-1; D possibly corresponds to TRBD1 (5 bases). CDR1 SGHVS and CDR2 FQNEAQ come from the germline V gene. V was cut by 5 bases and J by 3 bases, with 13 bases left in between. The CDR3 has 14 amino acids. In nucleotides, the CDR3 is TGTGCCAGCAGCCTTAGACCGGGGGACACTGAAGCTTTCTTT. Its protein is CASSLRPGDTEAFF.

The chain links TRBV11-2 to TRBJ1-1; 7 positions match TRBD1. With 5 bases clipped from V and 1 base from J, the junction kept 10 bases outside the gene matches. Germline CDR1 reads SGHAT; CDR2 reads FQNNGV. The CDR3 runs to 16 residues. The CDR3 DNA is TGTGCCAGCAGCCCGTTACAGGGGTCGAAGAACACTGAAGCTTTCTTT. It yields the protein CASSPLQGSKNTEAFF.

The sample holds a few counts of this clone. This chain joins TRBV23-1 and TRBJ1-6, with D maybe TRBD1 (5 bases). TRBV23-1 is reported as an ORF; its role is uncertain. The CDR3 spans 18 residues. V dropped 2 bases and J dropped 5 bases, with 19 bases sitting between them. CDR3 in amino acids: CASSQKIGAIYNNSPLHF. The CDR3 coding sequence is TGCGCCAGCAGTCAAAAAATAGGGGCTATCTATAATAATTCACCCCTCCACTTT.

The chain couples TRBV30 to TRBJ2-7; D is ambiguous. This CDR3 region has 14 residues. The germline gives CDR1 GTSNPN, CDR2 SVGIG (reference sequence). V lost 4 bases and J 6 bases, leaving 19 bases between the germline ends. Here the CDR3 reads CAWKNRLRSGEQYF. As DNA, the CDR3 is TGTGCCTGGAAGAACCGCCTAAGGTCGGGCGAGCAGTACTTC.

This sequence joins TRBV5-8 and TRBJ2-1; D remains unclear. Germline V gives CDR1 SGHTS, CDR2 YDEGEE. The CDR3 sequence is 13 residues long. Trimming pared 4 bases from V and 3 bases from J, leaving 8 bases between. For the CDR3, the DNA is TGTGCCAGCAGCGACGTCCTCTACAATGAGCAGTTCTTC. Translated, it gives CASSDVLYNEQFF.

V and J are TRBV11-2 and TRBJ2-6, with 7 bases fitting TRBD1. The CDR3 has 20 amino acids. The ends lost 0 bases at V and 0 bases at J; junction bases unmatched: 11. The germline V gene encodes CDR1 SGHAT and CDR2 FQNNGV. The CDR3 here is CASSLEALTGDYSGANVLTF. Written as DNA, the CDR3 is TGTGCCAGCAGCTTAGAAGCCTTAACAGGGGATTACTCTGGGGCCAACGTCCTGACTTTC.

The J gene is TRBJ2-2, the V gene TRBV9; D is possibly TRBD1 (6 bases). This CDR3 spans 15 amino acids. Trimming cost V 7 bases and J 3 bases, with 16 bases left between them. From germline, CDR1 is SGDLS and CDR2 YYNGEE. The CDR3 bases are TGTGCCAGCCGTCGATCAGGGGTCGACACCGGGGAGCTGTTTTTT. This codes for CASRRSGVDTGELFF.

This sequence joins TRBV5-5 and TRBJ2-7, with TRBD1 as a possible D gene (6 bases). CDR1 is SGHKS and CDR2 is YYEKEE in the germline V gene (reference sequence). The V and J ends lost 0 bases and 3 bases respectively, with 13 bases between them. The CDR3 contains 15 residues. The CDR3 DNA sequence: TGTGCCAGCAGCTTGGCCGAGACAGGCTTCTACGAGCAGTACTTC. Translating it yields CASSLAETGFYEQYF.

The V gene is TRBV9, the J gene TRBJ1-1; D unresolved. The CDR3 is 13 amino acids. V was pared by 0 bases and J by 3 bases, with 6 bases between. Germline CDR1 reads SGDLS; CDR2 reads YYNGEE. CDR3: CASSVEPYTEAFF. The CDR3 DNA is TGTGCCAGCAGCGTAGAACCTTACACTGAAGCTTTCTTT.

J is TRBJ2-6 and V is TRBV21-1; the table's D call, TRBD2, has no DNA check behind it. TRBV21-1 corresponds to a pseudogene. The CDR3 is made up of 19 amino acids. In nucleotides, the CDR3 is TGTGCCAGCAGCTCAAGACGTCGGGAGATATATCCTGGGGCCAACGTCCTGACTTTC. Amino acids: CASSSRRREIYPGANVLTF.

The gene calls are TRBV5-5 and TRBJ2-5, with D tentatively TRBD1 (6 bases). This CDR3 has 15 residues. Germline V CDR1 and CDR2: SGHKS, YYEKEE (reference sequence). Trimming took off 0 bases at V and 5 bases at J, with 14 bases between the two ends. The CDR3 loop reads CASSLDGTNGETQYF. In nucleotides, the CDR3 is TGTGCCAGCAGCTTGGACGGGACAAATGGGGAGACCCAGTACTTC.

The chain links TRBV5-6 to TRBJ1-1; maybe TRBD1 (6 bases). Deletions cut 1 base from V and 3 bases from J, with 16 bases between. There are 16 residues in the CDR3. CDR1 SGHDT and CDR2 YYEEEE come from the germline V gene. The CDR3, as DNA: TGTGCCAGCAGCTTGAGGTTCAGGGGAGTTCACACTGAAGCTTTCTTT. Translated, it gives CASSLRFRGVHTEAFF.

This clone came up a few times. The chain couples TRBV19 to TRBJ1-5; TRBD1 is a possible D gene (5 bases). V was cut by 8 bases and J by 0 bases, with 14 bases left in between. CDR1 LNHDA and CDR2 SQIVND come from the germline V gene (reference sequence). There are 15 residues in the CDR3. This CDR3 is CASQNRQNSNQPQHF. The CDR3, as DNA: TGTGCCAGTCAAAACAGACAGAATAGCAATCAGCCCCAGCATTTT.

This chain connects TRBV7-2 to TRBJ2-6, with D uncertain. The CDR3 is made up of 15 amino acids. The germline V gene encodes CDR1 SGHTA and CDR2 FQGNSA. With 1 base removed from V and 0 bases from J, the gap between germline ends came to 4 bases. The CDR3 nucleotides read TGTGCCAGCAGCTTAGTAACCTCTGGGGCCAACGTCCTGACTTTC. It translates to CASSLVTSGANVLTF.

The chain recombines TRBV6-5 with TRBJ1-2, with TRBD1 as a possible D gene (5 bases). Deletions cut 2 bases from V and 4 bases from J, with 14 bases between. Germline V lookup: CDR1 MNHEY, CDR2 SVGAGI. This CDR3 is 15 amino acids long. CDR3 sequence: CASSYRWGSPYGYTF. The CDR3 DNA sequence: TGTGCCAGCAGTTACCGATGGGGCAGCCCCTATGGCTACACCTTC.

This clone was recorded once. V usage is TRBV2 and J usage is TRBJ1-3; D is perhaps TRBD1 (5 bases). The CDR3 runs 15 residues. V dropped 2 bases and J dropped 0 bases, with 8 bases sitting between them. Germline lookup yields CDR1 SNHLY and CDR2 FYNNEI. The CDR3 sequence is CASSEQGYSGNTIYF. In nucleotides, the CDR3 is TGTGCCAGCAGTGAACAGGGTTACTCTGGAAACACCATATATTTT.

This sequence joins TRBV7-2 and TRBJ1-4, with D possibly being TRBD1 (6 bases). Germline CDR1 reads SGHTA; CDR2 reads FQGNSA. The ends were cut back, 6 bases at V and 8 bases at J, with 16 bases in the middle. The CDR3 is made up of 14 amino acids. In nucleotides, the CDR3 is TGTGCCAGCAGGGTGGGGGCGAAGGGGGAAAAACTGTTTTTT. Encoded protein: CASRVGAKGEKLFF.

The chain combines TRBV7-2 with TRBJ1-5, with D uncertain. This CDR3 region has 12 residues. The germline CDR1 and CDR2 sequences are SGHTA and FQGNSA. Trimming removed 5 bases at V and 6 bases at J, with 8 bases between. The CDR3 reads CASSDPPQPQHF. The CDR3 nucleotides read TGTGCCAGCAGCGATCCTCCTCAGCCCCAGCATTTT. The whole variable domain, remainder taken from reference TRBV7-2 and TRBJ1-5, is GAGVSQSPSNKVTEKGKDVELRCDPISGHTALYWYRQSLGQGLEFLIYFQGNSAPDKSGLPSDRFSAERTGGSVSTLTIQRTQQEDSAVYLCASSDPPQPQHFGDGTRLSIL.

The chain employs TRBV7-2 and TRBJ2-7; D uncertain. The V end was cut by 1 base, the J end by 3 bases, with 10 bases between. This CDR3 is built from 14 residues. In germline, CDR1 is SGHTA, CDR2 FQGNSA. The CDR3 DNA reads as TGTGCCAGCAGCTTAGATGGTCTATTCTACGAGCAGTACTTC. Translating gives CASSLDGLFYEQYF.

The CDR3 DNA sequence: TGTGCCAGCAGTCTCTCAGGGTCAGGCGAGCAGTACTTC. It codes for CASSLSGSGEQYF. V is TRBV27 and J is TRBJ2-7; possibly TRBD1 for D (5 bases). The CDR3 runs 13 residues. Germline-derived CDR1 and CDR2 are MNHEY and SMNVEV (reference sequence). Trimming stripped 5 bases from V and 6 bases from J, with 14 bases between.

The rearrangement links TRBV18 to TRBJ2-7; D gene ambiguous. Germline V CDR1 and CDR2: KGHSH, LQKENI. The CDR3 has 13 residues. V lost 3 bases and J 0 bases, leaving 6 bases between the germline ends. DNA of the CDR3: TGTGCCAGCTCACCCGGACCCTCCTACGAGCAGTACTTC. Its protein is CASSPGPSYEQYF.

The CDR3 DNA is TGTGCCAGCAGCCCACTAGCGGGGGGGGTAGAGACGCAGTATTTT. It translates to CASSPLAGGVETQYF. The V and J genes are TRBV7-7 and TRBJ2-3, with TRBD2 identical over 13 bases. The germline CDR1 and CDR2 sequences are SSHAT and FNYEAQ (reference sequence). J lost 9 bases, V lost 5 bases, and 8 bases had no gene match. This CDR3 has 15 residues.

V gene TRBV5-4 combines with J gene TRBJ1-5; 9 nucleotides agree with TRBD1. Germline CDR1 is SGHNT and CDR2 is YYREEE (reference sequence). The V gene end was trimmed by 0 bases and the J gene end by 5 bases; junction bases not matched to a gene: 3. This CDR3 is 15 amino acids long. The CDR3 DNA sequence: TGTGCCAGCAGCTTGGGGACAGGGGAGGATCAGCCCCAGCATTTT. This gives the protein CASSLGTGEDQPQHF. The full variable domain, its missing parts supplied by reference TRBV5-4 and TRBJ1-5, is ETGVTQSPTHLIKTRGQQVTLRCSSQSGHNTVSWYQQALGQGPQFIFQYYREEENGRGNFPPRFSGLQFPNYSSELNVNALELDDSALYLCASSLGTGEDQPQHFGDGTRLSIL.

The chain uses TRBV9 and TRBJ1-2; no clear D. The CDR3 loop spans 15 amino acids. V was clipped by 0 bases and J by 1 base, with 10 bases between them. The germline gives CDR1 SGDLS, CDR2 YYNGEE. DNA of the CDR3: TGTGCCAGCAGCGTAGCGACCGTCGATAACTATGGCTACACCTTC. Its translation is CASSVATVDNYGYTF.

The gene calls are TRBV7-8 and TRBJ2-3, with 11 nucleotides matching TRBD2. After removal of 2 bases from V and 6 bases from J, the junction contained 4 bases not matched to a gene. This CDR3 has 15 residues. The germline CDR1 and CDR2 sequences are SGHVS and FQNEAQ. DNA for the CDR3: TGTGCCAGCAGCTTATTAGCGGGGGGGCGGGATACGCAGTATTTT. This translates into CASSLLAGGRDTQYF.

The chain carries TRBV2 and TRBJ2-3; the match to TRBD1 covers 9 bases. V was pared by 10 bases and J by 5 bases, with 13 bases of the junction left unmatched. Germline V gene data show CDR1 as SNHLY and CDR2 as FYNNEI. The CDR3 loop spans 15 amino acids. CDR3 sequence reads: CATSQTGGMVDTQYF. CDR3 nucleotides: TGTGCCACGAGCCAGACAGGGGGTATGGTAGATACGCAGTATTTT.

This chain connects TRBV4-2 to TRBJ1-5, with D possibly being TRBD1 (5 bases). There are 14 residues in the CDR3. Germline V CDR1 and CDR2: LGHNA, YNFKEQ. Trimming stripped 5 bases from V and 7 bases from J, with 15 bases between. In DNA, the CDR3 is TGTGCCAGCAGCGGTGGCGGGGGGAACCAGCCCCAGCATTTT. It is translated as CASSGGGGNQPQHF.

The rearrangement uses TRBV7-2 and TRBJ2-7; D unclear. This CDR3 spans 12 amino acids. The germline V and J ends were trimmed by 5 bases and 2 bases, with 7 bases remaining between them. Germline assignment: CDR1 SGHTA and CDR2 FQGNSA. The CDR3 region has the DNA TGTGCCAGCAGCCTGCTAACCTACGAGCAGTACTTC. Translated, it gives CASSLLTYEQYF.

The chain is built from TRBV11-2 and TRBJ2-1; D is unresolved. The V and J ends lost 5 bases and 5 bases respectively, with 10 bases between them. The CDR3 runs to 13 residues. From germline, CDR1 is SGHAT and CDR2 FQNNGV. The CDR3 DNA reads as TGTGCCAGCAGCCAGGACCGAAACAATGAGCAGTTCTTC. This gives the protein CASSQDRNNEQFF.